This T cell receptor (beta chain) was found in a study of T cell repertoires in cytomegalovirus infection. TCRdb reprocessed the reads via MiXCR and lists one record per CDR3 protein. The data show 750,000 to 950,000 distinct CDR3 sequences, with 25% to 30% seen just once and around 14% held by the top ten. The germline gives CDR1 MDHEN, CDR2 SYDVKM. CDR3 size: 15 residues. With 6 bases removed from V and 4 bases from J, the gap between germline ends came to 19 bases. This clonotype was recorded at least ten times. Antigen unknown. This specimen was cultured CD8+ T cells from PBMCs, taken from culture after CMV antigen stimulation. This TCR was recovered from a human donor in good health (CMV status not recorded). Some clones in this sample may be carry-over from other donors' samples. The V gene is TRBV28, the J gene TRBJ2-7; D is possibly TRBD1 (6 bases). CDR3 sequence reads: CASSLRGFPSYEQYF. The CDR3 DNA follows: TGTGCCAGCAGCCTCAGGGGTTTCCCCTCATACGAGCAGTACTTC. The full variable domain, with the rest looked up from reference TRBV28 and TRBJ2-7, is DVKVTQSSRYLVKRTGEKVFLECVQDMDHENMFWYRQDPGLGLRLIYFSYDVKMKEKGDIPEGYSVSREKKERFSLILESASTNQTSMYLCASSLRGFPSYEQYFGPGTRLTVT.